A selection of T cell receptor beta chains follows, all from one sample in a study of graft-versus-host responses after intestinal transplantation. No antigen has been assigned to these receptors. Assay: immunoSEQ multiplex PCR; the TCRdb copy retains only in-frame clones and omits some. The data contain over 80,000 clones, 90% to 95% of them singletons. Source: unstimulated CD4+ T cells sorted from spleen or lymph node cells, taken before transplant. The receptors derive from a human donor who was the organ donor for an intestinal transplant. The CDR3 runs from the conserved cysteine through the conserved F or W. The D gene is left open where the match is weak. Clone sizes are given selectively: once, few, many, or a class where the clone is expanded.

CDR3nt: TGTGCCAGCAGCTTAGATCTGGGGCTCTACGAGCAGTACTTC; CDR3aa: CASSLDLGLYEQYF; j_gene: TRBJ2-7; d_gene: -; v_gene: TRBV11-2; abundance: -
CDR3nt: TGTGCCAGCAGCTTAGGGGCCATAATTTACGAGCAGTACTTC; CDR3aa: CASSLGAIIYEQYF; j_gene: TRBJ2-7; d_gene: -; v_gene: TRBV7-2; abundance: -
CDR3nt: TGTGCCAGCTCACCCCCGGGACAGAGGAACATTCAGTACTTC; CDR3aa: CASSPPGQRNIQYF; j_gene: TRBJ2-4; d_gene: TRBD1; v_gene: TRBV18; abundance: -
CDR3nt: TGTGCCAGCTCCTTAGACAGGGGGCTGGCCAAAAACATTCAGTACTTC; CDR3aa: CASSLDRGLAKNIQYF; j_gene: TRBJ2-4; d_gene: -; v_gene: TRBV21-1; abundance: -
CDR3nt: TGTGCCATACGGGACAGCTCCTACGAGCAGTACTTC; CDR3aa: CAIRDSSYEQYF; j_gene: TRBJ2-7; d_gene: TRBD1; v_gene: TRBV2; abundance: -
CDR3nt: TGCGCCAGCAGCTCGCGAGCGGGGGGGTACCAAGAGACCCAGTACTTC; CDR3aa: CASSSRAGGYQETQYF; j_gene: TRBJ2-5; d_gene: TRBD2; v_gene: TRBV4-1; abundance: -
CDR3nt: TGTGCCAGCAGTGAAGCGTCCAGGGACAATCAGCCCCAGCATTTT; CDR3aa: CASSEASRDNQPQHF; j_gene: TRBJ1-5; d_gene: -; v_gene: TRBV6-1; abundance: -
CDR3nt: TGTGCCAGCAGCTTAGCGCTGGCCGTTTCTAACTATGGCTACACCTTC; CDR3aa: CASSLALAVSNYGYTF; j_gene: TRBJ1-2; d_gene: -; v_gene: TRBV7-2; abundance: -
CDR3nt: TGTGCCAGCAGCCTCCCACAGGGCCCCTACGAGCAGTACTTC; CDR3aa: CASSLPQGPYEQYF; j_gene: TRBJ2-7; d_gene: -; v_gene: TRBV7-9; abundance: -
CDR3nt: TGTGCCAGCCAGGGGCAGGTCCCCTCCTATAATTCACCCCTCCACTTT; CDR3aa: CASQGQVPSYNSPLHF; j_gene: TRBJ1-6; d_gene: -; v_gene: TRBV28; abundance: -
CDR3nt: TGCGCCAGCAGCCTTATGCGGCCTAGCGGGGTGAGCACAGATACGCAGTATTTT; CDR3aa: CASSLMRPSGVSTDTQYF; j_gene: TRBJ2-3; d_gene: TRBD2; v_gene: TRBV4-3; abundance: -
CDR3nt: TGCGCCAGCAGCTCACGACCGACACCTAACACTGAAGCTTTCTTT; CDR3aa: CASSSRPTPNTEAFF; j_gene: TRBJ1-1; d_gene: -; v_gene: TRBV5-1; abundance: once
CDR3nt: TGCGCCAGCACCCAGGGATCCGGGGGTAATGAAAAACTGTTTTTT; CDR3aa: CASTQGSGGNEKLFF; j_gene: TRBJ1-4; d_gene: -; v_gene: TRBV5-1; abundance: -
CDR3nt: TGTGCCAGCAGCCTAGGGACAGGGGGAGGAAACACCATATATTTT; CDR3aa: CASSLGTGGGNTIYF; j_gene: TRBJ1-3; d_gene: TRBD1; v_gene: TRBV5-4; abundance: few
CDR3nt: TGTGCCAGTAGAAATCGGGTCCCCCCCTACGAGCAGTACTTC; CDR3aa: CASRNRVPPYEQYF; j_gene: TRBJ2-7; d_gene: -; v_gene: TRBV19; abundance: -
CDR3nt: TGCGCCAGCAGCGCCGGGACTGACTATGGCTACACCTTC; CDR3aa: CASSAGTDYGYTF; j_gene: TRBJ1-2; d_gene: -; v_gene: TRBV5-1; abundance: -
CDR3nt: TGTGCCAGCTCACCAAAGGTTCAGACAGCGCCCTACGAGCAGTACTTC; CDR3aa: CASSPKVQTAPYEQYF; j_gene: TRBJ2-7; d_gene: -; v_gene: TRBV18; abundance: -
CDR3nt: TGTGCCAGCAGCTCTTCTAGCGGGAATACCTACGAGCAGTACTTC; CDR3aa: CASSSSSGNTYEQYF; j_gene: TRBJ2-7; d_gene: TRBD2; v_gene: TRBV11-2; abundance: -
CDR3nt: TGCGCCAGCAGCCAAGACCCCTATTATGGAGATCAGCCCCAGCATTTT; CDR3aa: CASSQDPYYGDQPQHF; j_gene: TRBJ1-5; d_gene: -; v_gene: TRBV4-3; abundance: -
CDR3nt: TGTGCCAGCAGCGTAGCGCAGGGTCCCTACAATGAGCAGTTCTTC; CDR3aa: CASSVAQGPYNEQFF; j_gene: TRBJ2-1; d_gene: -; v_gene: TRBV9; abundance: -
CDR3nt: TGTGCCAGCTCACCTAAAGAGACCCAGTACTTC; CDR3aa: CASSPKETQYF; j_gene: TRBJ2-5; d_gene: -; v_gene: TRBV18; abundance: few
CDR3nt: TGCGCCAGCAGCCAAGATAACGGGAAGGGTGGAGGCTACACCTTC; CDR3aa: CASSQDNGKGGGYTF; j_gene: TRBJ1-2; d_gene: -; v_gene: TRBV4-3; abundance: few
CDR3nt: TGTGCCAGCAGCTTACACAAGAACTATGGCTACACCTTC; CDR3aa: CASSLHKNYGYTF; j_gene: TRBJ1-2; d_gene: -; v_gene: TRBV7-2; abundance: -
CDR3nt: TGCGCCAGCTCTTCGGGGACAGGGACTCTTCGGGTCACTGAAGCTTTCTTT; CDR3aa: CASSSGTGTLRVTEAFF; j_gene: TRBJ1-1; d_gene: TRBD1; v_gene: TRBV5-1; abundance: once
CDR3nt: TGTGCCAGCAGCTTCGGGGGGCGGGGGGCTTTCTTT; CDR3aa: CASSFGGRGAFF; j_gene: TRBJ1-1; d_gene: -; v_gene: TRBV7-9; abundance: -
CDR3nt: TGTGCCAGCAGGCGGAACACAGGGGCTACTGAAGCTTTCTTT; CDR3aa: CASRRNTGATEAFF; j_gene: TRBJ1-1; d_gene: TRBD1; v_gene: TRBV27; abundance: -
CDR3nt: TGTGCCAGCAGTCCGGACAGGGTATATGACACCATATATTTT; CDR3aa: CASSPDRVYDTIYF; j_gene: TRBJ1-3; d_gene: TRBD1; v_gene: TRBV27; abundance: once
CDR3nt: TGTGCCAGCAGCCCTCACCCGAGCTCTGGAAACACCATATATTTT; CDR3aa: CASSPHPSSGNTIYF; j_gene: TRBJ1-3; d_gene: -; v_gene: TRBV7-3; abundance: -
CDR3nt: TGTGCCATCGCACAGGGCCCCTCTGGAAACACCATATATTTT; CDR3aa: CAIAQGPSGNTIYF; j_gene: TRBJ1-3; d_gene: -; v_gene: TRBV10-3; abundance: -
CDR3nt: TGTGCCATCAGTGAGTCAGGGGGCGACACCGGGGAGCTGTTTTTT; CDR3aa: CAISESGGDTGELFF; j_gene: TRBJ2-2; d_gene: TRBD1; v_gene: TRBV10-3; abundance: few
CDR3nt: TGTGCCAGCAGCATTAAACCCGGGACACTCAACACTGAAGCTTTCTTT; CDR3aa: CASSIKPGTLNTEAFF; j_gene: TRBJ1-1; d_gene: -; v_gene: TRBV7-2; abundance: -
CDR3nt: TGTGCCAGCAGAAGAGGACAGTTCGCCGGGGAGCTGTTTTTT; CDR3aa: CASRRGQFAGELFF; j_gene: TRBJ2-2; d_gene: -; v_gene: TRBV5-8; abundance: -
CDR3nt: TGTGCCAGCTCACCGCTGGACAGGGTCTCCACTGAAGCTTTCTTT; CDR3aa: CASSPLDRVSTEAFF; j_gene: TRBJ1-1; d_gene: TRBD1; v_gene: TRBV18; abundance: few
CDR3nt: TGTGCCTGGAGTGGGGACATTAATTCACCCCTCCACTTT; CDR3aa: CAWSGDINSPLHF; j_gene: TRBJ1-6; d_gene: -; v_gene: TRBV30; abundance: -
CDR3nt: TGTGCCAGCTCGTATTACAGGGACAACACTGAAGCTTTCTTT; CDR3aa: CASSYYRDNTEAFF; j_gene: TRBJ1-1; d_gene: -; v_gene: TRBV18; abundance: -
CDR3nt: TGTGCCACCGTACTAGCGGGGGAAGTCGGGGAGCTGTTTTTT; CDR3aa: CATVLAGEVGELFF; j_gene: TRBJ2-2; d_gene: TRBD2; v_gene: TRBV28; abundance: -
CDR3nt: TGTGCCAGTAGTCCTAGGGCACAGGGGGCGAAGAACTATGGCTACACCTTC; CDR3aa: CASSPRAQGAKNYGYTF; j_gene: TRBJ1-2; d_gene: TRBD1; v_gene: TRBV19; abundance: -
CDR3nt: TGTGCCAGCAGCTTACCCAGGGTTGGTATTCCGGACCACTATGGCTACACCTTC; CDR3aa: CASSLPRVGIPDHYGYTF; j_gene: TRBJ1-2; d_gene: -; v_gene: TRBV7-2; abundance: -
CDR3nt: TGTGCCAGCAGCCAGGGGGGAAATTCACCCCTCCACTTT; CDR3aa: CASSQGGNSPLHF; j_gene: TRBJ1-6; d_gene: -; v_gene: TRBV14; abundance: -
CDR3nt: TGTGCCAGCAGCTTAGGATACACCTACGAGCAGTACTTC; CDR3aa: CASSLGYTYEQYF; j_gene: TRBJ2-7; d_gene: -; v_gene: TRBV7-2; abundance: -